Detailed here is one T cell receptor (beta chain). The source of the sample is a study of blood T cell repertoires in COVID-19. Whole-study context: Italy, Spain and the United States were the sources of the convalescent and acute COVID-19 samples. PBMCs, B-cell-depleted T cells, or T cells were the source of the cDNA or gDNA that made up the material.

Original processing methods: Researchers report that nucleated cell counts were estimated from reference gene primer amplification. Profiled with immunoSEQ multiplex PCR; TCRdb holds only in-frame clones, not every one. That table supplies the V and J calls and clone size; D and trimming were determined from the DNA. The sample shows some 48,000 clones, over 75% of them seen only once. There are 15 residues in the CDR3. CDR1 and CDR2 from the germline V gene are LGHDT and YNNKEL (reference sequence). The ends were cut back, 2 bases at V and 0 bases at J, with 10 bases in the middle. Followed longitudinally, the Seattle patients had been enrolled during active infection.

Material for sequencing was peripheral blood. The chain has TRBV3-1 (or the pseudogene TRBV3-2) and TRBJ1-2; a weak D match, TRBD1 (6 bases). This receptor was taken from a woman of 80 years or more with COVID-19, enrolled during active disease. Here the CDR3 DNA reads TGTGCCAGCAGCCAACGGGACATCTCTAACTATGGCTACACCTTC. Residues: CASSQRDISNYGYTF.